The clone carrying this T cell receptor beta chain was picked up a small number of times. Its antigen is not identified. This sample is part of a study of T cell repertoires in cytomegalovirus infection. Study details: Recently identified HLA-C-restricted CMV epitopes were among the peptides used.

TCRdb itself ran the reads through MiXCR, one entry per CDR3 protein. The repertoire holds 750,000 to 900,000 distinct CDR3 sequences, with almost 30% as singletons. The J segment lost 0 bases and the V segment lost 4 bases, leaving 11 bases of the junction unmatched. Germline lookup yields CDR1 LNHDA and CDR2 SQIVND (reference sequence). The CDR3 is made up of 18 amino acids. Here the sequenced sample was cultured CD8+ T cells from PBMCs, taken from culture after CMV antigen stimulation. This rearrangement joins TRBV19 to TRBJ2-2; 7 bases are a match to TRBD1. This receptor was taken from a human donor in good health (CMV status not recorded). Some clones in this sample may be carry-over from other donors' samples. CDR3 sequence reads: CASSKVETGFPNTGELFF. The CDR3 nucleotides read TGTGCCAGTAGTAAGGTCGAGACAGGGTTCCCGAACACCGGGGAGCTGTTTTTT.